This T cell receptor (beta chain) was sequenced during a study of T cell responses to AZD1222 COVID-19 vaccine. About this clone itself: The target antigen is unknown.

Here immunoSEQ multiplex PCR was the method, and the copy in TCRdb shows in-frame clones only, minus some. The data contain about 110,000 clones, about 86% of them singletons. The study's findings and limits: Increased Spike-specific TCR breadth and depth were observed after two AZD1222 doses. Nearly half of spike-specific TCRs reportedly go after variant regions that carry no mutations. AZD1222 recipients seropositive at baseline numbered only six or seven. Regions 160-218 and 743-854 dominated among vaccine-associated CD4 TCRs spanning spike.

Germline CDR1 and CDR2: SGHTA and FQGNSA. The CDR3 is 14 residues long. Trimming left V 7 bases short and J 1 base short, with 13 bases between. The TCR comes from an adult in good health. Sequenced here: peripheral blood, sampled on day 0 of AZD1222 vaccination. The chain employs TRBV7-2 and TRBJ1-1; D is ambiguous. CDR3 DNA sequence: TGTGCCAGCAACAGATATCAGGAGAACACTGAAGCTTTCTTT. Translated, it gives CASNRYQENTEAFF. The whole variable domain, remainder taken from reference TRBV7-2 and TRBJ1-1, is GAGVSQSPSNKVTEKGKDVELRCDPISGHTALYWYRQSLGQGLEFLIYFQGNSAPDKSGLPSDRFSAERTGGSVSTLTIQRTQQEDSAVYLCASNRYQENTEAFFGQGTRLTVV.